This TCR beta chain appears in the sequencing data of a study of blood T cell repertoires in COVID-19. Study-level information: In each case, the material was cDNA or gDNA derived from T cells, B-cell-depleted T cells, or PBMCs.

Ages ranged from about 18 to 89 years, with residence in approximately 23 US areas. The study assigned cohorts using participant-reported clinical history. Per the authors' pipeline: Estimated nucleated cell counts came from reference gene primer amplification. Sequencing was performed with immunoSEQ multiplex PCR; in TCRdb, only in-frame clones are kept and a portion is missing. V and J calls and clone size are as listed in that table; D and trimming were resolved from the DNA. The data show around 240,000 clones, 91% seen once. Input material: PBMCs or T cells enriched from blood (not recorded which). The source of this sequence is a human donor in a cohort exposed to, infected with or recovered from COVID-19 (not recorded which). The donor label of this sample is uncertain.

CDR3 loop: CATSDLRLYQPQHF. The CDR3 DNA follows: TGTGCCACCAGTGATTTAAGACTCTATCAGCCCCAGCATTTT. The chain links TRBV24-1 to TRBJ1-5; D remains ambiguous. Germline CDR1 and CDR2: KGHDR and SFDVKD. The CDR3 contains 14 residues. V dropped 1 base and J dropped 5 bases, with 8 bases sitting between them.